The rows below give T cell receptor beta chains drawn from one sample of a study of cytomegalovirus exposure and HLA in healthy donors. Only in-frame clones appear in the TCRdb table, and some are missing; sequencing was by immunoSEQ multiplex PCR. The data contain about 120,000 clones, approximately 8% of them singletons. The specimen was PBMCs. The source is a woman aged 40 to 49 in good health and CMV-seropositive. Both conserved end residues are part of each CDR3. D genes are given only for firm matches. The listing skips clone size in some rows; elsewhere it reads once, few, many or a size class.

cdr3_nt cdr3_aa v_call d_call j_call clone_size
TGTGCCAGTAATCGGGGGGTAAACACCGGGGAGCTGTTTTTT CASNRGVNTGELFF TRBV19 TRBD2 TRBJ2-2 .
TGTGCCAGCAGCGCGACTAGCGGGGGGCTTGATACGCAGTATTTT CASSATSGGLDTQYF TRBV6-1 TRBD2 TRBJ2-3 few
TGCAGCGTTGAATGGACAGATAGACTTTTCTGGAACACTGAAGCTTTCTTT CSVEWTDRLFWNTEAFF TRBV29-1 . TRBJ1-1 few
TGTGCCTGCGGACGGAGGGTCACAGATACGCAGTATTTT CACGRRVTDTQYF TRBV30 . TRBJ2-3 .
TGTGCCATTTCGACTAGCGGGGGGCAAGAGACCCAGTACTTC CAISTSGGQETQYF TRBV28 TRBD2 TRBJ2-5 .
TGTGCCAGTAGTATATCTAGCGGGGGAGAGTCAGGAAACGAGCAGTACTTC CASSISSGGESGNEQYF TRBV19 TRBD2 TRBJ2-7 few
TGTGCCAGCAGCCGACAGGGATTGTATAATTCACCCCTCCACTTT CASSRQGLYNSPLHF TRBV5-6 TRBD1 TRBJ1-6 few
TGTGCCAGCAGTTTAGGGGACAGGACTTATGGCTACACCTTC CASSLGDRTYGYTF TRBV28 TRBD1 TRBJ1-2 few
TGTGCCAGCAGCTTAGGGGGGACAGGGGGCTACGAGCAGTACTTC CASSLGGTGGYEQYF TRBV7-8 TRBD1 TRBJ2-7 .
TGTGCCAGCAGCTTGGTTGGAGAGAGGAGAGGCACTGAAGCTTTCTTT CASSLVGERRGTEAFF TRBV5-4 . TRBJ1-1 few
TGTGCCAGCAGCTTAAGACCGGGACAAAACCAAGAGACCCAGTACTTC CASSLRPGQNQETQYF TRBV7-3 . TRBJ2-5 .
TGCGCCAGCAGCCCAACCAGGGGTGGGAATACGCAGTATTTT CASSPTRGGNTQYF TRBV5-1 . TRBJ2-3 .
TGTGCCAGCAGGGTGCCCGGTGGGAACACTGAAGCTTTCTTT CASRVPGGNTEAFF TRBV27 . TRBJ1-1 few
TGCGCCAGCAGCCAAGAATGGCAACCCAATGAGCAGTTCTTC CASSQEWQPNEQFF TRBV4-1 . TRBJ2-1 once
TGTGCCAGCAGCCTGACAGGGGATGATGAAAAACTGTTTTTT CASSLTGDDEKLFF TRBV28 TRBD1 TRBJ1-4 .
TGTGCCAGCAGCTTGGGTCAGCGGGGGGGCACAGATACGCAGTATTTT CASSLGQRGGTDTQYF TRBV5-4 TRBD2 TRBJ2-3 .